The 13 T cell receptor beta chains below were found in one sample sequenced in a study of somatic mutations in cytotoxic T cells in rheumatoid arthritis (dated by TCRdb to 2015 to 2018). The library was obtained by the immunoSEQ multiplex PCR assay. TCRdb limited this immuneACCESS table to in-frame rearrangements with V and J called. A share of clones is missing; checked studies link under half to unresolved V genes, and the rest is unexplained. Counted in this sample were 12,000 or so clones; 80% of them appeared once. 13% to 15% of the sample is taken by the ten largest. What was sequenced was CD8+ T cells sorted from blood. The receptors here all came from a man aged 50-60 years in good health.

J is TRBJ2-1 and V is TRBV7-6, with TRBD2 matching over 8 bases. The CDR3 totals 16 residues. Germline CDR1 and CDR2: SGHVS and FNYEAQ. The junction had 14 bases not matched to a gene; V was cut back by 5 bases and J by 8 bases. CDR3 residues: CASSPNPGGGQDEQFF. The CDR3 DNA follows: TGTGCCAGCAGCCCAAATCCGGGGGGGGGTCAGGATGAGCAGTTCTTC.

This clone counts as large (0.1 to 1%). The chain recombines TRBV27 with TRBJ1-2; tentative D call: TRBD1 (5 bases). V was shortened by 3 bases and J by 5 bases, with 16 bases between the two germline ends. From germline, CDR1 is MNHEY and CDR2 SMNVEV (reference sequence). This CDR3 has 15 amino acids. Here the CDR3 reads CASSFGGTSRYGYTF. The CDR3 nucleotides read TGTGCCAGCAGTTTTGGGGGAACTTCAAGATATGGCTACACCTTC.

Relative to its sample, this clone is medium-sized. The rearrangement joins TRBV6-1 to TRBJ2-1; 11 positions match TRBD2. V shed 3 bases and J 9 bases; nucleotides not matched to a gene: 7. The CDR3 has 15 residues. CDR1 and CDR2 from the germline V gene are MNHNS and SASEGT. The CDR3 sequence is CASSEVAGGPGEQFF. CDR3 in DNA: TGTGCCAGCAGTGAGGTAGCGGGGGGGCCTGGTGAGCAGTTCTTC.

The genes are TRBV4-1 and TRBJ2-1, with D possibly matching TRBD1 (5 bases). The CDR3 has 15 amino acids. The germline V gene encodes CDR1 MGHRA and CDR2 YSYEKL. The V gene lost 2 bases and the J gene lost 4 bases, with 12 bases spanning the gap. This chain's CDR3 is CASSQQGLGYNEQFF. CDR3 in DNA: TGCGCCAGCAGCCAACAGGGCCTTGGGTACAATGAGCAGTTCTTC.

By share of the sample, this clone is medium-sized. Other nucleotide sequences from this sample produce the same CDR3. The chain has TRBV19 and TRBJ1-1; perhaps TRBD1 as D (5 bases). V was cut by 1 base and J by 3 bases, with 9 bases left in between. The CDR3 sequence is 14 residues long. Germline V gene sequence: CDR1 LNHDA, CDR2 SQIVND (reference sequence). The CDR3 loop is CASSIVGAYTEAFF. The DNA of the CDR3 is TGTGCCAGTAGTATAGTCGGGGCCTACACTGAAGCTTTCTTT.

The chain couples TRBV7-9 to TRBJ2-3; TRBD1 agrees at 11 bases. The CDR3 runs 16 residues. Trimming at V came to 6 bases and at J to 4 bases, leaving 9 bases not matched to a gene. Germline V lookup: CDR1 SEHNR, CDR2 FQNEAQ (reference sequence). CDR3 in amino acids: CASRYAPGQGADTQYF. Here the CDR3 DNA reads TGTGCCAGCAGATATGCCCCGGGACAGGGGGCAGATACGCAGTATTTT.

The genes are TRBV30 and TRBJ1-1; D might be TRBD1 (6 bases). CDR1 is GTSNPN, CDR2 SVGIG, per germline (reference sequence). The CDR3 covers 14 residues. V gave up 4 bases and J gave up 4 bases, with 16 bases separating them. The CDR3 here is CAWNGMGGSTEAFF. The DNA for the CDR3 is TGTGCCTGGAATGGGATGGGGGGCAGCACTGAAGCTTTCTTT.

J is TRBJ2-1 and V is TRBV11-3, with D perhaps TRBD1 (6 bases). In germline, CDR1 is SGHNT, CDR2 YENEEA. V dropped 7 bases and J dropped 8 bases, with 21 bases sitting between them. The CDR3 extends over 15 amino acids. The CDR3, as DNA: TGTGCCAGCATCGACTCTGGGGGCCTTCTTCATGAGCAGTTCTTC. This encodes CASIDSGGLLHEQFF.

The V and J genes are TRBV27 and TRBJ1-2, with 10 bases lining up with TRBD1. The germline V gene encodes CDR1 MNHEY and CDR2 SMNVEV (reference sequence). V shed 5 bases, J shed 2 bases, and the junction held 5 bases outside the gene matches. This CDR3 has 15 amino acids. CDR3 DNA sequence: TGTGCCAGCAGTCTCGACAGGGGGCTAAACTATGGCTACACCTTC. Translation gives CASSLDRGLNYGYTF.

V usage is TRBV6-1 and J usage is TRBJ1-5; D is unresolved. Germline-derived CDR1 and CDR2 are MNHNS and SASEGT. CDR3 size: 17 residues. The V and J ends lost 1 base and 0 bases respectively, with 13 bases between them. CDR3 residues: CASSEEAKTNSNQPQHF. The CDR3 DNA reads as TGTGCCAGCAGTGAAGAGGCTAAAACGAATAGCAATCAGCCCCAGCATTTT.

The CDR3 nucleotides are TGTGCCAGCAGCTCGGTCCCGGGGTTTAGATCCTACGAGCAGTACTTC. Its protein product is CASSSVPGFRSYEQYF. The J gene is TRBJ2-7, the V gene TRBV7-9, with D possibly matching TRBD2 (5 bases). The CDR3 runs 16 residues. V dropped 4 bases and J dropped 1 base, with 17 bases sitting between them. Germline loops: CDR1 SEHNR, CDR2 FQNEAQ (reference sequence).

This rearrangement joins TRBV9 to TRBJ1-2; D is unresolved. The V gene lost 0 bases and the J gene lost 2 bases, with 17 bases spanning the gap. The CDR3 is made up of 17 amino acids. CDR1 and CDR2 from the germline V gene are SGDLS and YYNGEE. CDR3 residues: CASSVDALGHLNYGYTF. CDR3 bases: TGTGCCAGCAGCGTAGATGCTTTAGGGCATCTAAACTATGGCTACACCTTC.

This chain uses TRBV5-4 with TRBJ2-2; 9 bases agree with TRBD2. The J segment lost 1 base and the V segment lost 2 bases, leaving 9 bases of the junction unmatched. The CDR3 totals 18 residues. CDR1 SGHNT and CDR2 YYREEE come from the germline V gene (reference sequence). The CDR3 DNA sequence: TGTGCCAGCAGCTTCGGTTTAGCGGGAGAGGGGAACACCGGGGAGCTGTTTTTT. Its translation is CASSFGLAGEGNTGELFF.